This record concerns one TCR beta chain sequence. This record comes from a study of shared T cell receptors in the human thymus. V lost 3 bases, J lost 4 bases, and 19 bases stayed unmatched. Germline loops: CDR1 GTSNPN, CDR2 SVGIG (reference sequence). The CDR3 length is 19 residues. Generated by immunoSEQ multiplex PCR, the TCRdb table keeps only in-frame clones and is missing some. The sample gives about 660,000 clones, roughly 90% of which show up once; around 0.01% is in the top ten. This sample also appeared in a second study, on human thymus T cells. That report adds: Donors were healthy Finnish infants having corrective surgery for congenital heart defects. There appeared to be biased usage of V and J genes in thymic and blood repertoires. Highly overlapping thymic repertoires in unrelated individuals were reported by related research.

The rearrangement links TRBV30 to TRBJ2-2; 8 bases are a match to TRBD2. This clonotype was sampled from a boy under three years old with a congenital heart defect. Source material: thymocytes. CDR3 nucleotide sequence: TGTGCCTGGAGGGCCCTTGTGGGGTCCGACGGGAGGGCCACCGGGGAGCTGTTTTTT. Residues: CAWRALVGSDGRATGELFF. The full variable domain, completed using reference TRBV30 and TRBJ2-2, is SQTIHQWPATLVQPVGSPLSLECTVEGTSNPNLYWYRQAAGRGLQLLFYSVGIGQISSEVPQNLSASRPQDRQFILSSKKLLLSDSGFYLCAWRALVGSDGRATGELFFGEGSRLTVL.